A selection of T cell receptor beta chains follows, all from one sample in a study of T-cell reconstitution after alpha-beta-depleted transplantation in children. From the PCR reads, TCRdb called clonotypes with MiXCR, one entry per CDR3 protein. The table includes 190,000 or so distinct CDR3 sequences, approximately 15% detected once. The sequencing used PBMCs from the stem cell graft donor, collected from the stem cell graft. Every receptor here comes from a human donor who donated a stem cell graft to a child with acute lymphoblastic leukemia. The CDR3 runs from the conserved cysteine through the conserved F or W. The order of the fields is V gene, D gene, J gene, clone size, CDR3 protein, CDR3 DNA. The D gene is left open where the match is weak. Expanded clones are given a class, and other clones once, few, many or no size at all.

v_gene: TRBV5-5; d_gene: -; j_gene: TRBJ1-1; abundance: many; CDR3aa: CASSLFLQGNTEAFF; CDR3nt: TGTGCCAGCAGCTTGTTCCTTCAAGGTAACACTGAAGCTTTCTTT
v_gene: TRBV27; d_gene: -; j_gene: TRBJ1-2; abundance: -; CDR3aa: CASSPYFPGVKDYGYTF; CDR3nt: TGTGCCAGCAGTCCCTATTTCCCGGGGGTAAAAGACTATGGCTACACCTTC
v_gene: TRBV12-3/TRBV12-4; d_gene: TRBD1; j_gene: TRBJ1-5; abundance: many; CDR3aa: CASSFQGGNQPQHF; CDR3nt: TGTGCCAGCAGTTTTCAGGGGGGCAATCAGCCCCAGCATTTT
v_gene: TRBV5-1; d_gene: -; j_gene: TRBJ1-1; abundance: -; CDR3aa: CASSLGPGAGTEAFF; CDR3nt: TGCGCCAGCAGCCTTGGACCTGGGGCCGGCACTGAAGCTTTCTTT
v_gene: TRBV20-1; d_gene: -; j_gene: TRBJ2-3; abundance: many; CDR3aa: CSASRPSTDTQYF; CDR3nt: TGCAGTGCTTCTAGACCTAGCACAGATACGCAGTATTTT
v_gene: TRBV5-6; d_gene: -; j_gene: TRBJ1-1; abundance: many; CDR3aa: CASSLGVLRGEAFF; CDR3nt: TGTGCCAGCAGCTTGGGGGTCTTAAGGGGTGAAGCTTTCTTT
v_gene: TRBV29-1; d_gene: -; j_gene: TRBJ1-3; abundance: many; CDR3aa: CSVPGGSGNTIYF; CDR3nt: TGCAGCGTACCTGGGGGCTCTGGAAACACCATATATTTT
v_gene: TRBV20-1; d_gene: -; j_gene: TRBJ1-2; abundance: many; CDR3aa: CSARKKLFGYTF; CDR3nt: TGCAGTGCTCGAAAGAAGTTGTTCGGCTACACCTTC
v_gene: TRBV29-1; d_gene: -; j_gene: TRBJ1-2; abundance: many; CDR3aa: CSVNNAGQAVSF; CDR3nt: TGCAGCGTTAATAACGCGGGACAAGCGGTCTCCTTC
v_gene: TRBV7-7; d_gene: TRBD1; j_gene: TRBJ1-1; abundance: many; CDR3aa: CASSLAQGGEAFF; CDR3nt: TGTGCTAGCAGCTTGGCGCAGGGGGGGGAAGCTTTCTTT
v_gene: TRBV20-1; d_gene: TRBD2; j_gene: TRBJ2-1; abundance: many; CDR3aa: CSASTGGPEQFF; CDR3nt: TGCAGTGCTAGTACGGGAGGGCCTGAGCAGTTCTTC
v_gene: TRBV3-1; d_gene: TRBD1; j_gene: TRBJ1-3; abundance: few; CDR3aa: CATSRIRKGAGGNTIYF; CDR3nt: TGTGCCACCAGCCGTATTCGTAAGGGGGCTGGCGGAAACACCATATATTTT
v_gene: TRBV20-1; d_gene: -; j_gene: TRBJ2-2; abundance: many; CDR3aa: CSARDRNTGELFF; CDR3nt: TGCAGTGCTAGAGACCGGAACACCGGGGAGCTGTTTTTT
v_gene: TRBV5-6; d_gene: -; j_gene: TRBJ2-5; abundance: many; CDR3aa: CASSYKETQYF; CDR3nt: TGTGCCAGCAGCTACAAAGAGACCCAGTACTTC
v_gene: TRBV28; d_gene: -; j_gene: TRBJ1-6; abundance: many; CDR3aa: CASSLLSSYNSPLHF; CDR3nt: TGTGCCAGCAGTTTACTGAGCTCCTATAATTCACCCCTCCACTTT
v_gene: TRBV6-5; d_gene: -; j_gene: TRBJ1-6; abundance: -; CDR3aa: CASSRGDSRISPLHF; CDR3nt: TGTGCCAGCAGCCGGGGGGATTCTAGGATTTCACCCCTCCACTTT
v_gene: TRBV5-1; d_gene: TRBD1; j_gene: TRBJ2-7; abundance: -; CDR3aa: CASSRETGGLSEQYF; CDR3nt: TGCGCCAGCAGCAGGGAGACAGGGGGATTGAGCGAGCAGTACTTC
v_gene: TRBV4-1; d_gene: -; j_gene: TRBJ1-1; abundance: many; CDR3aa: CASSKRRESATEAFF; CDR3nt: TGCGCCAGCAGTAAACGACGGGAATCGGCGACTGAAGCTTTCTTT
v_gene: TRBV5-1; d_gene: -; j_gene: TRBJ2-5; abundance: many; CDR3aa: CASSLEDSQETQYF; CDR3nt: TGCGCCAGCAGCTTGGAGGACAGTCAAGAGACCCAGTACTTC
v_gene: TRBV11-1; d_gene: -; j_gene: TRBJ2-7; abundance: -; CDR3aa: CASSLGGRLSYEQYF; CDR3nt: TGTGCCAGCAGCTTAGGGGGCAGGTTGTCCTACGAGCAGTACTTC
v_gene: TRBV7-9; d_gene: -; j_gene: TRBJ2-2; abundance: many; CDR3aa: CASSGTAIHGELFF; CDR3nt: TGTGCCAGCAGCGGCACCGCTATCCACGGGGAGCTGTTTTTT
v_gene: TRBV9; d_gene: TRBD1; j_gene: TRBJ1-1; abundance: many; CDR3aa: CASSVDWSFLRGRGSEAFF; CDR3nt: TGTGCCAGCAGCGTAGACTGGAGTTTTCTGAGGGGGCGCGGGTCTGAAGCTTTCTTT
v_gene: TRBV6-2/TRBV6-3; d_gene: -; j_gene: TRBJ2-4; abundance: many; CDR3aa: CASSYNRPGGKNIQYF; CDR3nt: TGTGCCAGCAGTTACAACAGGCCCGGTGGCAAAAACATTCAGTACTTC
v_gene: TRBV29-1; d_gene: TRBD1; j_gene: TRBJ2-3; abundance: -; CDR3aa: CSVRRGINAQGGTDTQYF; CDR3nt: TGCAGCGTCCGCAGGGGGATTAACGCTCAAGGGGGCACAGATACGCAGTATTTT
v_gene: TRBV30; d_gene: -; j_gene: TRBJ2-7; abundance: -; CDR3aa: CAWSLDSGYEQYF; CDR3nt: TGTGCCTGGAGTTTGGACAGCGGCTACGAGCAGTACTTC
v_gene: TRBV5-8; d_gene: TRBD1; j_gene: TRBJ1-2; abundance: -; CDR3aa: CASNRGGGRSYGYTF; CDR3nt: TGTGCCAGCAACCGGGGAGGGGGCAGAAGCTATGGCTACACCTTC
v_gene: TRBV18; d_gene: -; j_gene: TRBJ2-2; abundance: many; CDR3aa: CASSPLKTAHRELFF; CDR3nt: TGTGCCAGCTCACCACTTAAGACAGCCCACCGGGAGCTGTTTTTT
v_gene: TRBV9; d_gene: TRBD1; j_gene: TRBJ1-1; abundance: -; CDR3aa: CASTSPQGARTEAFF; CDR3nt: TGTGCCAGCACCTCCCCTCAGGGGGCGCGCACTGAAGCTTTCTTT
v_gene: TRBV27; d_gene: -; j_gene: TRBJ2-2; abundance: -; CDR3aa: CASSFASRYTGELFF; CDR3nt: TGTGCCAGCAGTTTCGCTAGCCGTTACACCGGGGAGCTGTTTTTT
v_gene: TRBV7-8; d_gene: -; j_gene: TRBJ2-7; abundance: many; CDR3aa: CASSLEGQGFSYF; CDR3nt: TGTGCCAGCAGCTTAGAGGGCCAGGGGTTCTCGTACTTC
v_gene: TRBV29-1; d_gene: TRBD2; j_gene: TRBJ2-7; abundance: many; CDR3aa: CSVKKTSGGSYEQYF; CDR3nt: TGCAGCGTTAAGAAGACTAGCGGGGGCTCCTACGAGCAGTACTTC
v_gene: TRBV7-6; d_gene: TRBD2; j_gene: TRBJ2-2; abundance: -; CDR3aa: CASREGLVAGELFF; CDR3nt: TGTGCCAGCAGGGAGGGACTAGTCGCCGGGGAGCTGTTTTTT
v_gene: TRBV18; d_gene: TRBD1; j_gene: TRBJ1-5; abundance: many; CDR3aa: CASSPARDRNNQPQHF; CDR3nt: TGTGCCAGCTCACCTGCCAGGGACAGGAACAATCAGCCCCAGCATTTT
v_gene: TRBV24-1; d_gene: -; j_gene: TRBJ2-1; abundance: once; CDR3aa: CATSEPRGSYNEQFF; CDR3nt: TGTGCCACCAGTGAACCCCGGGGTTCCTACAATGAGCAGTTCTTC
v_gene: TRBV19; d_gene: -; j_gene: TRBJ2-7; abundance: many; CDR3aa: CAPTMERSSYEQYF; CDR3nt: TGTGCCCCGACTATGGAACGGAGCTCCTACGAGCAGTACTTC
v_gene: TRBV7-2; d_gene: -; j_gene: TRBJ2-2; abundance: many; CDR3aa: CASSPGLTTGELFF; CDR3nt: TGTGCCAGCAGCCCAGGACTGACGACCGGGGAGCTGTTTTTT
v_gene: TRBV11-2; d_gene: -; j_gene: TRBJ2-7; abundance: many; CDR3aa: CASSQTGTEQYF; CDR3nt: TGTGCCAGCAGCCAAACAGGGACCGAGCAGTACTTC